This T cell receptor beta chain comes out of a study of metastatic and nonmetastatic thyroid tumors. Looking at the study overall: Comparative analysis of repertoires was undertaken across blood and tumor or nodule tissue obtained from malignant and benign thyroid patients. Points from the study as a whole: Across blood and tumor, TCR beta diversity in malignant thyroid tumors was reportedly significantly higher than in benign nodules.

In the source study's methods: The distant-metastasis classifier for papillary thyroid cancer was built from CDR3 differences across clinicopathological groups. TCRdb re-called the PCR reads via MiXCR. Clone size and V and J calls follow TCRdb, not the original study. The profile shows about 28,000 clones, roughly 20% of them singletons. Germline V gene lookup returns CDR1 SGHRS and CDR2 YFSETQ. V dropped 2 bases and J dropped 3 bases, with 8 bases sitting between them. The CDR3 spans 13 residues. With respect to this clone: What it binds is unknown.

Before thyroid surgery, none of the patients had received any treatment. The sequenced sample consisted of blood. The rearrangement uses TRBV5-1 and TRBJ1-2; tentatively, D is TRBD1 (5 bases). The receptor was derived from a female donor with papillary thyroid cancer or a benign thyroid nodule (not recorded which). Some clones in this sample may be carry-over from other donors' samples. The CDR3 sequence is CASSFKGDYGYTF. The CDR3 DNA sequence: TGCGCCAGCAGCTTCAAAGGGGACTATGGCTACACCTTC.